The 29 T cell receptor beta chains reported below all come from one sample, sequenced in a study of T cell repertoires in cytomegalovirus infection. Their cognate antigens are unknown. TCRdb reprocessed the reads via MiXCR and lists one record per CDR3 protein. The sample has 750,000 to 950,000 distinct CDR3 sequences; about 28% are singletons. Sequences were derived from cultured CD8+ T cells from PBMCs, sampled from culture after CMV antigen stimulation. The receptor source for this set is a human donor in good health (CMV status not recorded). Some clones in this sample may be carry-over from other donors' samples.

This clonotype was detected ten times or more. The rearrangement links TRBV7-9 to TRBJ1-1; 7 bases agree with TRBD1. This CDR3 comprises 15 residues. Germline-derived CDR1 and CDR2 are SEHNR and FQNEAQ (reference sequence). V dropped 1 base and J dropped 2; count of bases not matched to a gene: 4. The CDR3 DNA sequence: TGTGCCAGCAGCTTAGTAACAGGGGTTAACACTGAAGCTTTCTTT. It translates to CASSLVTGVNTEAFF.

This clonotype was counted ten times or more. This chain uses TRBV7-2 with TRBJ2-5; the D is unclear. Germline loops: CDR1 SGHTA, CDR2 FQGNSA. V lost 5 bases to trimming and J lost 7 bases, with 14 bases between them. The CDR3 spans 13 residues. The CDR3 sequence: CASSADISGTQYF. The CDR3 DNA reads TGTGCCAGCAGCGCCGACATCTCGGGGACCCAGTACTTC.

This clonotype was seen ten or more times. The rearrangement uses TRBV7-2 and TRBJ2-5; possibly TRBD1 for D (5 bases). This CDR3 is built from 15 residues. Trimming took 3 bases from V and 4 from J, leaving 15 bases between them. CDR1 is SGHTA and CDR2 is FQGNSA in the germline V gene. The CDR3, as DNA: TGTGCCAGCAGCTTTGCATCAGGGCTGGGAGAGACCCAGTACTTC. Residues: CASSFASGLGETQYF.

In this sample, this clonotype turned up a few times. V gene TRBV7-9 combines with J gene TRBJ1-5, with unresolved D. The V gene lost 5 bases and the J gene lost 6 bases, with 17 bases spanning the gap. The CDR3 length is 15 residues. Germline values: CDR1 SEHNR, CDR2 FQNEAQ (reference sequence). CDR3 in amino acids: CASSGRTEEGQPQHF. CDR3 nucleotide sequence: TGTGCCAGCAGCGGAAGGACGGAGGAGGGTCAGCCCCAGCATTTT.

Only a few counts were recorded for this clonotype. The V gene is TRBV7-8, the J gene TRBJ1-1, with TRBD1 identical over 8 bases. The CDR3 totals 15 residues. Germline V gene data show CDR1 as SGHVS and CDR2 as FQNEAQ. V shed 4 bases and J 4 bases; nucleotides not matched to a gene: 8. CDR3 bases: TGTGCCAGCAGCTCGGACAGGGAGTGGGGCACTGAAGCTTTCTTT. It specifies CASSSDREWGTEAFF.

This clonotype has only a few counts. J is TRBJ1-2 and V is TRBV6-1; TRBD1 matches at 7 bases. Germline trimming cut 7 bases from V and 7 bases from J; bases unmatched to any gene: 6. The CDR3 loop spans 12 amino acids. Germline CDR1 and CDR2: MNHNS and SASEGT. CDR3 coding DNA: TGTGCCAGCATATTGACAGGGCTTGGCTACACCTTC. Protein: CASILTGLGYTF.

Here the CDR3 reads CASSPLGLAGPKGETQYF. The CDR3 DNA reads as TGTGCCAGCAGTCCTCTCGGACTAGCGGGGCCAAAGGGGGAGACCCAGTACTTC. This chain uses TRBV12-3 or TRBV12-4 with TRBJ2-5, with 12 bases matching TRBD2. Trimming at V came to 5 bases and at J to 5 bases, leaving 15 bases not matched to a gene. This CDR3 contains 18 residues.

This clonotype has a count of ten or more. CDR3 sequence reads: CASSESFFNPGGTDTQYF. CDR3 in DNA: TGTGCCAGCAGTGAATCTTTTTTCAATCCAGGTGGGACAGATACGCAGTATTTT. The V and J genes are TRBV25-1 and TRBJ2-3; no reliable D call. The CDR3 runs to 18 residues. V was trimmed by 1 base and J by 3 bases, leaving 20 bases between them. Germline values: CDR1 MGHDK, CDR2 SYGVNS.

This clonotype showed up just a few times. The rearrangement joins TRBV12-3 or TRBV12-4 to TRBJ1-1; tentatively, D is TRBD1 (6 bases). This CDR3 is 14 amino acids long. Trimming stripped 8 bases from V and 10 bases from J, with 23 bases between. The CDR3, as DNA: TGTGCCAGCGGTTACACGGGGGGGGGCGTAGGAGCTTTCTTT. Translating gives CASGYTGGGVGAFF.

This clonotype occurred a few times. This sequence joins TRBV7-6 and TRBJ2-3; D might be TRBD1 or TRBD2, each matching 5 bases. V was shortened by 11 bases and J by 6 bases, with 18 bases between the two germline ends. The CDR3 totals 13 residues. Looked up from germline, CDR1 is SGHVS and CDR2 is FNYEAQ. The CDR3 DNA follows: TGTGCCGCCAGGGCACGGGGAGAGGATACGCAGTATTTT. Translation gives CAARARGEDTQYF.

This rearrangement joins TRBV7-6 to TRBJ2-1; TRBD1 agrees at 7 bases. V gave up 5 bases and J gave up 2 bases; unmatched junction bases: 18. This CDR3 is built from 19 residues. In germline, CDR1 is SGHVS, CDR2 FNYEAQ. The CDR3 nucleotides are TGTGCCAGCAGCCATGCGAGGCTTAGTTTGACAGGGCCCTACAATGAGCAGTTCTTC. Translating gives CASSHARLSLTGPYNEQFF. The full variable domain, completed using reference TRBV7-6 and TRBJ2-1, is GAGVSQSPRYKVTKRGQDVALRCDPISGHVSLYWYRQALGQGPEFLTYFNYEAQQDKSGLPNDRFSAERPEGSISTLTIQRTEQRDSAMYRCASSHARLSLTGPYNEQFFGPGTRLTVL.

This clonotype was seen repeatedly, ten times or more. This chain links TRBV6-2 or TRBV6-3 with TRBJ1-1; 8 bases are a match to TRBD1. This CDR3 has 14 residues. CDR1 and CDR2 from the germline V gene are MNHEY and SVGEGT. V lost 5 bases to trimming and J lost 5 bases; unmatched junction nucleotides: 7. The CDR3 DNA is TGTGCCAGCAGTCGGACAGGGACTCGGACTGAAGCTTTCTTT. Amino acids: CASSRTGTRTEAFF.

The CDR3 DNA sequence: TGTGCCAGCAGCCACCCCGACAGGGTACGCTCTGGGGCCAACGTCCTGACTTTC. As protein: CASSHPDRVRSGANVLTF. V usage is TRBV3-1 and J usage is TRBJ2-6, with 7 bases identical to TRBD1. This CDR3 region has 18 residues. The germline CDR1 and CDR2 sequences are LGHDT and YNNKEL (reference sequence). With V trimmed by 3 bases and J by 0 bases, 8 bases remained unmatched.

Only a few counts were recorded for this clonotype. The chain couples TRBV11-1 to TRBJ2-1; D might be TRBD1 or TRBD2, each matching 5 bases. The germline V gene has CDR1 SGHAT and CDR2 FQDESV (reference sequence). The CDR3 runs 13 residues. Trimming stripped 5 bases from V and 8 bases from J, with 13 bases between. CDR3 DNA sequence: TGTGCCAGCAGCGGAAGGGACGGCGATGAGCAGTTCTTC. Its protein is CASSGRDGDEQFF.

This clonotype was seen a handful of times. V usage is TRBV19 and J usage is TRBJ1-1; D is unresolved. There are 13 residues in the CDR3. V gave up 5 bases and J gave up 1 base, with 8 bases separating them. Germline CDR1 and CDR2: LNHDA and SQIVND (reference sequence). The CDR3 is CASSDDGNTEAFF. The CDR3, as DNA: TGTGCCAGTAGTGACGATGGGAACACTGAAGCTTTCTTT.

This clonotype appeared a few times. V gene TRBV7-8 combines with J gene TRBJ2-1; no firm D call. Germline CDR1 and CDR2: SGHVS and FQNEAQ. This CDR3 spans 16 amino acids. Trimming shortened V by 1 base and J by 3 bases, and 13 bases separated the two germline ends. CDR3 sequence reads: CASSLGLGLSYNEQFF. The CDR3 nucleotides read TGTGCCAGCAGCTTAGGTCTAGGATTAAGCTACAATGAGCAGTTCTTC.

The chain has TRBV2 and TRBJ1-2, with D possibly matching TRBD1 (6 bases). Per the germline V gene, CDR1 is SNHLY and CDR2 is FYNNEI. The length of the CDR3 is 15 residues. V was clipped by 4 bases and J by 6 bases, with 18 bases between them. This chain's CDR3 is CASSGTTGFGDGYTF. In DNA form, the CDR3 reads TGTGCCAGCAGTGGGACCACAGGGTTTGGCGATGGCTACACCTTC.

The table lists this clonotype with a few counts. V usage is TRBV6-2 or TRBV6-3 and J usage is TRBJ2-7; 12 bases map to TRBD2. The CDR3 covers 15 residues. Germline V gene sequence: CDR1 MNHEY, CDR2 SVGEGT. J was trimmed by 2 bases and V by 5 bases; bases with no gene match: 4. The CDR3 sequence is CASSTLAGGTYEQYV. In nucleotides, the CDR3 is TGTGCCAGCAGTACACTAGCGGGGGGAACCTACGAGCAGTACGTC.

The CDR3: CASSSRGLGTEAFF. The CDR3 DNA reads TGCGCCAGCAGTTCCAGGGGGCTGGGAACTGAAGCTTTCTTT. The gene calls are TRBV10-1 and TRBJ1-1, with 8 bases lining up with TRBD1. From germline, CDR1 is WNHNN and CDR2 SYGVQD (reference sequence). This CDR3 contains 14 residues. Trimming removed 5 bases from V and 5 bases from J; junction bases left unmatched: 7.

The rearrangement links TRBV7-9 to TRBJ2-6, with D uncertain. V was shortened by 7 bases and J by 2 bases, with 6 bases between the two germline ends. From germline, CDR1 is SEHNR and CDR2 FQNEAQ (reference sequence). There are 13 residues in the CDR3. CDR3 region: CASTAAGANVLTF. CDR3 nucleotide sequence: TGTGCCAGCACGGCAGCTGGGGCCAACGTCCTGACTTTC.

This clonotype appeared many times. This sequence joins TRBV7-8 and TRBJ2-3; 11 positions match TRBD1. V gave up 1 base and J gave up 2 bases; unmatched junction bases: 8. Per the germline V gene, CDR1 is SGHVS and CDR2 is FQNEAQ. This CDR3 is built from 18 residues. The CDR3 DNA sequence: TGTGCCAGCAGCTTAGTCCTGGACAGGGGGCGAAACACAGATACGCAGTATTTT. Residues: CASSLVLDRGRNTDTQYF.

This clonotype was recorded many times. V usage is TRBV7-8 and J usage is TRBJ2-7; D is ambiguous. The ends were cut back, 1 base at V and 7 bases at J, with 8 bases in the middle. CDR3 length equals 12 residues. Germline V lookup: CDR1 SGHVS, CDR2 FQNEAQ. CDR3 protein: CASSLEGWEQYF. In DNA form, the CDR3 reads TGTGCCAGCAGCTTAGAAGGCTGGGAGCAGTACTTC.

The V call is TRBV27, the J call TRBJ2-5, with D perhaps matching TRBD1 or TRBD2 (5 bases each). Trimming shortened V by 5 bases and J by 0 bases, and 16 bases separated the two germline ends. The CDR3 has 16 residues. Germline loops: CDR1 MNHEY, CDR2 SMNVEV (reference sequence). For the CDR3, the DNA is TGTGCCAGCAGTCCTCTAGTGGGACCCTACCAAGAGACCCAGTACTTC. This sequence encodes CASSPLVGPYQETQYF.

V usage is TRBV10-3 and J usage is TRBJ2-5; perhaps TRBD1 as D (7 bases). CDR3 size: 16 residues. CDR1 ENHRY and CDR2 SYGVKD come from the germline V gene. The V end was cut by 6 bases, the J end by 0 bases, with 17 bases between. DNA of the CDR3: TGTGCCATCAGGCACGGACAGGAGGGATACCAAGAGACCCAGTACTTC. Amino acids: CAIRHGQEGYQETQYF.

The sample holds a few counts of this clonotype. The chain has TRBV6-1 and TRBJ2-1; TRBD1 matches 7 bases. The CDR3 is 12 amino acids. Germline V gene data show CDR1 as MNHNS and CDR2 as SASEGT. The trim removed 11 bases at V and 9 bases at J, leaving 10 bases unmatched. The CDR3 DNA is TGTGCCGGCACAGGGGCGGTGGGTGAGCAGTTCTTC. It is translated as CAGTGAVGEQFF.

By sample fraction, this clonotype is medium-sized. This chain joins TRBV7-9 and TRBJ2-3, with 13 bases that match TRBD2. Unmatched junction bases numbered 15, after V lost 5 bases and J lost 7 bases. Germline assignment: CDR1 SEHNR and CDR2 FQNEAQ (reference sequence). The CDR3 loop spans 18 amino acids. The chain's CDR3 is CASSATSGGPRLSNTQYF. For the CDR3, the DNA is TGTGCCAGCAGCGCGACTAGCGGGGGGCCTCGATTGTCAAATACGCAGTATTTT.

The chain carries TRBV29-1 and TRBJ2-3; 9 bases map to TRBD2. Unmatched junction bases numbered 1, after V lost 4 bases and J lost 2 bases. CDR3 length: 13 amino acids. Germline V gives CDR1 SQVTM, CDR2 ANQGSEA. This CDR3 reads CSVASGVTDTQYF. CDR3 coding DNA: TGCAGCGTTGCTAGCGGGGTCACAGATACGCAGTATTTT.

This chain connects TRBV11-1 to TRBJ2-7, with D possibly matching TRBD1 (5 bases). Trimming took 1 base from V and 0 from J, leaving 10 bases between them. This CDR3 region has 15 residues. Germline V gene data show CDR1 as SGHAT and CDR2 as FQDESV (reference sequence). CDR3 region: CASSLEQDNSYEQYF. The CDR3, as DNA: TGTGCCAGCAGCTTAGAACAGGACAACTCCTACGAGCAGTACTTC.

This chain joins TRBV19 and TRBJ1-1; 8 nucleotides agree with TRBD1. Germline V lookup: CDR1 LNHDA, CDR2 SQIVND (reference sequence). After removal of 5 bases from V and 2 bases from J, the junction contained 13 bases not matched to a gene. This CDR3 spans 17 amino acids. The DNA of the CDR3 is TGTGCCAGTAGTGCTTTTATCCGACAGGGGTCCAACACTGAAGCTTTCTTT. Protein product: CASSAFIRQGSNTEAFF.